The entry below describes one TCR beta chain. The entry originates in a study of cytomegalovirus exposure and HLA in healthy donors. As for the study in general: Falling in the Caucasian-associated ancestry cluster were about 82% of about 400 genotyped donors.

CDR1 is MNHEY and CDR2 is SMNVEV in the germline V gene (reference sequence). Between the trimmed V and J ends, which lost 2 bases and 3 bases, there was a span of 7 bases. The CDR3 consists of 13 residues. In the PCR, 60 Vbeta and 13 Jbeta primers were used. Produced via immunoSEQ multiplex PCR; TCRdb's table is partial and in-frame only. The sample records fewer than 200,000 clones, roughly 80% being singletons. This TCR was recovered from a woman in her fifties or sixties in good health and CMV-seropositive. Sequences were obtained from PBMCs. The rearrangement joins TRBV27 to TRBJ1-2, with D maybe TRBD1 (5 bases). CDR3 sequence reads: CASSLRGDYGYTF. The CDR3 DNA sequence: TGTGCCAGCAGTTTAAGGGGTGACTATGGCTACACCTTC.